This T cell receptor (beta chain) originates from a study of OX40 agonist ivuxolimab in advanced cancers. Overall study: Every 2 weeks, patients got intravenous ivuxolimab at one of six dose levels (0.01-10 mg/kg). General study results and limits: There was clonal expansion of CD4+ and CD8+ blood T cells by week 6 at 0.1 to 3.0 mg/kg.

Patients had blood sampled at baseline and again on cycle 4 day 1 and cycle 7 day 1. TCRdb's copy holds only in-frame clones and misses some; the assay was immunoSEQ multiplex PCR. The sample holds about 67,000 clones, roughly 84% seen once. Worth noting for this clone: Its antigen is still unknown.

This CDR3 has 17 amino acids. V was pared by 2 bases and J by 5 bases, with 10 bases of the junction left unmatched. Germline CDR1 and CDR2: SGHRS and YFSETQ. The chain recombines TRBV5-1 with TRBJ2-7, with 13 bases that match TRBD2. Specimen: CD4+ or CD8+ T cells sorted from blood, collected in a trial of the OX40 agonist ivuxolimab. This clonotype was sampled from an adult with an advanced solid tumor such as melanoma, head and neck, liver or kidney cancer. The DNA of the CDR3 is TGCGCCAGCAGCTTCGCCGGGACTAGCGGGGCAAAGGACGAGCAGTACTTC. This gives the protein CASSFAGTSGAKDEQYF. Together with reference TRBV5-1 and TRBJ2-7, the CDR3 gives the full variable domain: KAGVTQTPRYLIKTRGQQVTLSCSPISGHRSVSWYQQTPGQGLQFLFEYFSETQRNKGNFPGRFSGRQFSNSRSEMNVSTLELGDSALYLCASSFAGTSGAKDEQYFGPGTRLTVT.